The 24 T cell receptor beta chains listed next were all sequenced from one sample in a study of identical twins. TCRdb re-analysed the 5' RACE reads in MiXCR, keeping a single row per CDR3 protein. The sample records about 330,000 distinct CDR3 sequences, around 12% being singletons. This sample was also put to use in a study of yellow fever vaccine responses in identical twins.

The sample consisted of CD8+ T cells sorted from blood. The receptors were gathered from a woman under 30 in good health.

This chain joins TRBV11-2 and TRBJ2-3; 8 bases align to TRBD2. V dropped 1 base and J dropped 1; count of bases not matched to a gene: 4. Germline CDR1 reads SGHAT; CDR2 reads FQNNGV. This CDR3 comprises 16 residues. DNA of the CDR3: TGTGCCAGCAGCTTAGTGTTTAGCGGGGGCACAGATACGCAGTATTTT. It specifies CASSLVFSGGTDTQYF.

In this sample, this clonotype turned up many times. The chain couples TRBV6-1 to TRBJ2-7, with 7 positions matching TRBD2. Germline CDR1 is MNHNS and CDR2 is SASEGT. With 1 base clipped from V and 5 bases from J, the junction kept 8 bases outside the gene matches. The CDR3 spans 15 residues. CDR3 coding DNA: TGTGCCAGCAGTGAAGAAGACGTCGGGGGGAACGAGCAGTACGTC. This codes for CASSEEDVGGNEQYV.

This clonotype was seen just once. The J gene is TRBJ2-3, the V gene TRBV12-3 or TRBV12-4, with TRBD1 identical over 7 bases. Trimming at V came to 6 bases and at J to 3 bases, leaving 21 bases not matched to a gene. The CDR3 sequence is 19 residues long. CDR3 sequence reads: CASSKSGTDYRGGTDTQYF. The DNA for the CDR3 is TGTGCCAGCAGCAAATCAGGAACAGACTACAGGGGTGGAACAGATACGCAGTATTTT.

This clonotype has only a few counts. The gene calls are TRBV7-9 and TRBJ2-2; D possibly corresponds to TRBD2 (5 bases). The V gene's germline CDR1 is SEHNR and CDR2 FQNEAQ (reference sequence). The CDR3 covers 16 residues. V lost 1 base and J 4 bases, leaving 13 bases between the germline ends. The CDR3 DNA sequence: TGTGCCAGCAGCTTAGTAGCTAGCAGTCGCACCGGGGAGCTGTTTTTT. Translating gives CASSLVASSRTGELFF.

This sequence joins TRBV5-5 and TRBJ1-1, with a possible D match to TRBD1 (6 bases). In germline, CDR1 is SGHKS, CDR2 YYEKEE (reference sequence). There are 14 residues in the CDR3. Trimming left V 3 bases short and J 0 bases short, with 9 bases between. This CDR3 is CASSWDTMNTEAFF. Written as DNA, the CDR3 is TGTGCCAGCAGCTGGGACACCATGAACACTGAAGCTTTCTTT.

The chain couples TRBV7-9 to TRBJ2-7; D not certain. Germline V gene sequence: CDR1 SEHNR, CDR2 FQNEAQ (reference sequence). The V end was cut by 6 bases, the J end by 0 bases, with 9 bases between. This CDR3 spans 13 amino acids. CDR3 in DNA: TGTGCCAGCAGTTATGCCCCCTCCTACGAGCAGTACTTC. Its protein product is CASSYAPSYEQYF.

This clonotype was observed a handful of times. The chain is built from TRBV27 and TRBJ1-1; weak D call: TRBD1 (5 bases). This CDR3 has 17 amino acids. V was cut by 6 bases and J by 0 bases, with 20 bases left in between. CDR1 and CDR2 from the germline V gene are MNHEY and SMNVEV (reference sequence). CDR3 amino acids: CASRSAVTGWVNTEAFF. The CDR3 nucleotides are TGTGCCAGCAGGTCTGCCGTAACAGGTTGGGTGAACACTGAAGCTTTCTTT.

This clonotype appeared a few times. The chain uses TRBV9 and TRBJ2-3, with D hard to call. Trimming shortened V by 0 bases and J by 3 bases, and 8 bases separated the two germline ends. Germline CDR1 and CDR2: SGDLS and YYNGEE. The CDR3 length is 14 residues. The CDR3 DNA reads TGTGCCAGCAGCGTAGCACTGGGGACAGATACGCAGTATTTT. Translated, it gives CASSVALGTDTQYF. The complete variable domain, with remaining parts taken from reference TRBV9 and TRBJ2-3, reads DSGVTQTPKHLITATGQRVTLRCSPRSGDLSVYWYQQSLDQGLQFLIQYYNGEERAKGNILERFSAQQFPDLHSELNLSSLELGDSALYFCASSVALGTDTQYFGPGTRLTVL.

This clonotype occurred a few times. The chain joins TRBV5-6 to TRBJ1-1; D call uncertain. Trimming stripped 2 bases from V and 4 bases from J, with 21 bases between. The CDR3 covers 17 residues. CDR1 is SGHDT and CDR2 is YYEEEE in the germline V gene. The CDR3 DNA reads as TGTGCCAGCAGCTTAGACTTAAACAGCCTGGTGGGCACTGAAGCTTTCTTT. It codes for CASSLDLNSLVGTEAFF.

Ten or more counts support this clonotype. The CDR3 coding sequence is TGCGCCAGCAGCTTGCTGGGACTGCGTACAACGAGCTCCTACAATGAGCAGTTCTTC. It specifies CASSLLGLRTTSSYNEQFF. The chain couples TRBV5-1 to TRBJ2-1; D perhaps matches TRBD2 (6 bases). Trimming left V 1 base short and J 0 bases short, with 20 bases between. There are 19 residues in the CDR3. Per germline, CDR1 SGHRS and CDR2 YFSETQ.

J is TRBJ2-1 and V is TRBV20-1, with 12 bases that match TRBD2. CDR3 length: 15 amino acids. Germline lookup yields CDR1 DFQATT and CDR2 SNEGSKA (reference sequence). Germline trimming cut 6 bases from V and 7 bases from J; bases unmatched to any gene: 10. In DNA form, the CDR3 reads TGCAGTGCGCAGGACCTAGCGGGAGGGTGGAATGAGCAGTTCTTC. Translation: CSAQDLAGGWNEQFF.

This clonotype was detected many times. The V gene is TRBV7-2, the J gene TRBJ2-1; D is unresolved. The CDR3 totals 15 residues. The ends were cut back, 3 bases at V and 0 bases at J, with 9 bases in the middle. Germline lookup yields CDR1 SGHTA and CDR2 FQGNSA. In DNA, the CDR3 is TGTGCCAGCAGCTTGACTGAGAGCTCCTACAATGAGCAGTTCTTC. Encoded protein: CASSLTESSYNEQFF.

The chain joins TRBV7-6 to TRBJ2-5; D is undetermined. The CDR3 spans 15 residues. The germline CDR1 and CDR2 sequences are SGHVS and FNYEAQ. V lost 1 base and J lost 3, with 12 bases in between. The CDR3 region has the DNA TGTGCCAGCAGCTTAGAAGATTTGGAAAAAGAGACCCAGTACTTC. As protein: CASSLEDLEKETQYF.

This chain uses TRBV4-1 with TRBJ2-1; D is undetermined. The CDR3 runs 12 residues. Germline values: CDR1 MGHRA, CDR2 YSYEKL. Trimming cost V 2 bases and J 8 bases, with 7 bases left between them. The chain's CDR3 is CASSQKRDEQFF. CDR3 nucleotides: TGCGCCAGCAGCCAAAAAAGGGATGAGCAGTTCTTC.

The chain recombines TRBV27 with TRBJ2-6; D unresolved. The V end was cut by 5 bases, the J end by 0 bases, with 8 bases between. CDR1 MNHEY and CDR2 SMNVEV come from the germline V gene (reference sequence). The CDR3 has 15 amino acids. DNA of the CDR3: TGTGCCAGCAGTGGACCGTTCTCTGGGGCCAACGTCCTGACTTTC. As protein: CASSGPFSGANVLTF.

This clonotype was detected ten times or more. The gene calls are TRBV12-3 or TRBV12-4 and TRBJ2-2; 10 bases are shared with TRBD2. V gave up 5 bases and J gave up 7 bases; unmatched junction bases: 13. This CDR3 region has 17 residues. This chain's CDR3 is CASSPPGLAKQYGELFF. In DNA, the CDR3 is TGTGCCAGCAGTCCGCCGGGACTAGCGAAACAATACGGGGAGCTGTTTTTT.

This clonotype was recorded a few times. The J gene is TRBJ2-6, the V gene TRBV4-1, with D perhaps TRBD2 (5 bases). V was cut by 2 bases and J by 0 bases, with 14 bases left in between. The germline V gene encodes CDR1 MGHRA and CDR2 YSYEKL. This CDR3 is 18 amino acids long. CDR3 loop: CASSQTRSAHSGANVLTF. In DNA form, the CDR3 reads TGCGCCAGCAGCCAAACTAGGAGCGCCCACTCTGGGGCCAACGTCCTGACTTTC.

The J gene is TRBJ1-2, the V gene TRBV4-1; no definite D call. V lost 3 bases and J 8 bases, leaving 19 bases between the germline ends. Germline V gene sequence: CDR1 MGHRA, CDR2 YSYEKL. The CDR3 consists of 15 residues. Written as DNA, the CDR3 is TGCGCCAGCAGCCACCCCGGACCCGCGTTGGGGGGCTACACCTTC. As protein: CASSHPGPALGGYTF.

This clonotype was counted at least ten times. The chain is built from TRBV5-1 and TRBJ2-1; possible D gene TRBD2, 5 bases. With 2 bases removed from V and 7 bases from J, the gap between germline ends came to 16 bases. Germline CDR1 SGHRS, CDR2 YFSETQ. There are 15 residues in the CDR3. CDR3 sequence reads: CASSFEAVTGNEQFF. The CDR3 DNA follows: TGCGCCAGCAGCTTTGAGGCAGTGACGGGGAATGAGCAGTTCTTC.

The CDR3 bases are TGTGCCAGCAGTTTCATGGCTAGCGGAGAGAGCTCCTACAATGAGCAGTTCTTC. Protein: CASSFMASGESSYNEQFF. The J gene is TRBJ2-1, the V gene TRBV28; 7 positions agree with TRBD2. The CDR3 sequence is 18 residues long. Germline CDR1 reads MDHEN; CDR2 reads SYDVKM. V shed 3 bases and J 0 bases; nucleotides not matched to a gene: 11.

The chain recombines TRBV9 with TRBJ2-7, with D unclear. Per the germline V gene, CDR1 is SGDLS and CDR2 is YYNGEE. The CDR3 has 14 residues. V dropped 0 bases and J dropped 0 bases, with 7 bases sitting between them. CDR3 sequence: CASSVEVSSYEQYF. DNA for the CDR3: TGTGCCAGCAGCGTAGAGGTGAGCTCCTACGAGCAGTACTTC. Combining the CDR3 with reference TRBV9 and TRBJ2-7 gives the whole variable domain DSGVTQTPKHLITATGQRVTLRCSPRSGDLSVYWYQQSLDQGLQFLIQYYNGEERAKGNILERFSAQQFPDLHSELNLSSLELGDSALYFCASSVEVSSYEQYFGPGTRLTVT.

The CDR3 nucleotides read TGTGCCGCCAACAGGGGCGGGGATGGCTACACCTTC. Protein sequence: CAANRGGDGYTF. The chain employs TRBV6-6 and TRBJ1-2; TRBD1 matches 7 bases. V was clipped by 11 bases and J by 6 bases; unmatched bases: 9. CDR1 MNHNY and CDR2 SVGAGI come from the germline V gene (reference sequence). CDR3 length: 12 amino acids.

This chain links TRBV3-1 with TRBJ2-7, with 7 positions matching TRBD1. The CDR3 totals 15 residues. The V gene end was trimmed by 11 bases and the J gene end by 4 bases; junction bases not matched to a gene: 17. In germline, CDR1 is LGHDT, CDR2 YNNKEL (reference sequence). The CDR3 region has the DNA TGTGCCTGCTGCCAACAGATGACACAGGGGTACGAGCAGTACTTC. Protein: CACCQQMTQGYEQYF.

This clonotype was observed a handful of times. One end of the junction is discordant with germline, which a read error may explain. The CDR3 DNA reads TGTGCCAGCAGCCCATTCCCGGGAACCACCATATATTTT. This codes for CASSPFPGTTIYF. This rearrangement joins TRBV27 to TRBJ1-3; D is undetermined. CDR3 length equals 13 residues. Germline V lookup: CDR1 MNHEY, CDR2 SMNVEV (reference sequence).